Below are 24 T cell receptor beta chains sequenced from a single sample in a study of CD8 T cells in ankylosing spondylitis. General study points: Seemingly characteristic of ankylosing spondylitis blood was a TCR beta motif consisting of about 8 highly homologous variants.

TCRdb re-derived calls from the 5' RACE reads in MiXCR, one entry per CDR3 protein. The sample shows about 390,000 distinct CDR3 sequences, around 20% of them seen only once. Their cognate antigens are unknown. Sequenced: blood, either unsorted or a sorted T cell fraction (not recorded which). These receptors were collected from a male donor with ankylosing spondylitis.

This chain links TRBV5-1 with TRBJ2-3; D is unresolved. This CDR3 is built from 14 residues. Deletions cut 5 bases from V and 6 bases from J, with 16 bases between. Per germline, CDR1 SGHRS and CDR2 YFSETQ. The CDR3 nucleotides read TGCGCCAGCAGATCACTGACCGGTCCCGATACGCAGTATTTT. Residues: CASRSLTGPDTQYF.

The chain couples TRBV20-1 to TRBJ2-5; TRBD2 aligns across 7 bases. Unmatched junction bases numbered 15, after V lost 5 bases and J lost 3 bases. Germline V gene sequence: CDR1 DFQATT, CDR2 SNEGSKA (reference sequence). The CDR3 has 16 residues. The CDR3 is CSAGRTGGGWEETQYF. CDR3 nucleotide sequence: TGCAGTGCTGGCCGGACGGGGGGAGGGTGGGAAGAGACCCAGTACTTC.

This clonotype appeared a few times. The J gene is TRBJ2-2, the V gene TRBV7-3; perhaps TRBD2 as D (5 bases). V was clipped by 1 base and J by 1 base, with 10 bases between them. The length of the CDR3 is 16 residues. The germline gives CDR1 SGHTA, CDR2 FQGTGA. The CDR3 DNA reads as TGTGCCAGCAGCTTAAACCCAGCGGAGAACACCGGGGAGCTGTTTTTT. Translating it yields CASSLNPAENTGELFF.

This rearrangement joins TRBV4-3 to TRBJ2-2; 9 bases fit TRBD1. Germline V gives CDR1 LGHNA, CDR2 YSLEER. This CDR3 comprises 15 residues. Losses at the gene ends were 0 bases for V and 7 bases for J; bases not matched to a gene: 3. This CDR3 reads CASSQDTGGGGELFF. The CDR3 region has the DNA TGCGCCAGCAGCCAAGATACAGGGGGCGGCGGGGAGCTGTTTTTT.

This rearrangement joins TRBV5-4 to TRBJ2-7, with D perhaps TRBD1 (5 bases). Trimming took 0 bases from V and 0 from J, leaving 13 bases between them. The CDR3 has 16 amino acids. Germline V gives CDR1 SGHNT, CDR2 YYREEE (reference sequence). This CDR3 is CASSLGRDSRSYEQYF. Written as DNA, the CDR3 is TGTGCCAGCAGCTTGGGCCGAGACAGCCGCTCCTACGAGCAGTACTTC.

CDR3 in DNA: TGTGCCAGCAGCTTAGGATTTTCGGGGAGCTCCTATAATTCACCCCTCCACTTT. Amino acids: CASSLGFSGSSYNSPLHF. The chain employs TRBV11-2 and TRBJ1-6; unclear D gene. The CDR3 totals 18 residues. Trimming removed 1 base at V and 0 bases at J, with 13 bases between. Germline loops: CDR1 SGHAT, CDR2 FQNNGV.

This clonotype showed up just a few times. The chain combines TRBV7-2 with TRBJ2-3; D unclear. The CDR3 is 17 amino acids. V dropped 2 bases and J dropped 2 bases, with 17 bases sitting between them. Germline V gene data show CDR1 as SGHTA and CDR2 as FQGNSA. DNA of the CDR3: TGTGCCAGCAGCTTATTTGTTGTGGGCGGTCACACAGATACGCAGTATTTT. Residues: CASSLFVVGGHTDTQYF.

In this sample, this clonotype turned up a few times. The J gene is TRBJ1-1, the V gene TRBV7-2; D may be TRBD1 (5 bases). The CDR3 consists of 14 residues. Trimming pared 5 bases from V and 11 bases from J, leaving 21 bases between. CDR1 and CDR2 (germline): SGHTA, FQGNSA. DNA of the CDR3: TGTGCCAGCAGCCGTCTCGGGAACAGGCGGGAGGCTTTCTTT. It is translated as CASSRLGNRREAFF.

This clonotype has a handful of counts. The chain has TRBV4-3 and TRBJ1-1; D not resolved. Trimming shortened V by 0 bases and J by 5 bases, and 13 bases separated the two germline ends. The germline gives CDR1 LGHNA, CDR2 YSLEER. The CDR3 is 15 residues long. CDR3 loop: CASSQDAGFGTEAFF. In DNA, the CDR3 is TGCGCCAGCAGCCAAGATGCCGGCTTTGGGACTGAAGCTTTCTTT.

This chain joins TRBV19 and TRBJ1-1; D might be TRBD1 (5 bases). The V and J ends lost 2 bases and 3 bases respectively, with 10 bases between them. The CDR3 sequence is 14 residues long. CDR1 LNHDA and CDR2 SQIVND come from the germline V gene (reference sequence). CDR3: CASSITGFDTEAFF. CDR3 bases: TGTGCCAGTAGTATAACAGGTTTCGACACTGAAGCTTTCTTT.

The V call is TRBV6-2 or TRBV6-3, the J call TRBJ2-7; the D gene is possibly TRBD1 (5 bases). With 0 bases removed from V and 10 bases from J, the gap between germline ends came to 13 bases. The germline V gene encodes CDR1 MNHEY and CDR2 SVGEGT. The CDR3 has 13 residues. The CDR3 spells CASSYSGTGPQYF. The CDR3 DNA is TGTGCCAGCAGTTACTCGGGAACAGGCCCTCAGTACTTC.

The chain couples TRBV4-1 to TRBJ2-3; the match to TRBD2 covers 8 bases. Trimming cost V 1 base and J 1 base; bases outside gene matches: 1. CDR3 length: 15 residues. Germline V gene lookup returns CDR1 MGHRA and CDR2 YSYEKL. The CDR3 nucleotides are TGCGCCAGCAGCCAAGTGCGGGGGGGCACAGATACGCAGTATTTT. Translation: CASSQVRGGTDTQYF.

This clonotype was recorded a few times. This rearrangement joins TRBV5-6 to TRBJ2-1; D ambiguous. V lost 0 bases and J 9 bases, leaving 7 bases between the germline ends. Germline V gene lookup returns CDR1 SGHDT and CDR2 YYEEEE. CDR3 length: 12 amino acids. The CDR3 sequence: CASSLVSGEQFF. The CDR3 nucleotides are TGTGCCAGCAGCTTGGTGTCAGGTGAGCAGTTCTTC.

The V gene is TRBV5-5, the J gene TRBJ1-1, with 7 bases aligning to TRBD1. The germline V gene encodes CDR1 SGHKS and CDR2 YYEKEE (reference sequence). The CDR3 extends over 12 amino acids. With 5 bases clipped from V and 7 bases from J, the junction kept 5 bases outside the gene matches. The CDR3 DNA reads as TGTGCCAGCAGAAACGACAGGGTTGAAGCTTTCTTT. Residues: CASRNDRVEAFF.

The V gene is TRBV6-1, the J gene TRBJ2-2, with D perhaps matching TRBD1 (5 bases). CDR1 MNHNS and CDR2 SASEGT come from the germline V gene. Trimming stripped 6 bases from V and 0 bases from J, with 8 bases between. The CDR3 contains 14 residues. CDR3 in amino acids: CASRGVANTGELFF. The CDR3, as DNA: TGTGCCAGCAGAGGGGTCGCGAACACCGGGGAGCTGTTTTTT.

This clonotype occurred a few times. The rearrangement joins TRBV12-3 or TRBV12-4 to TRBJ2-3, with D perhaps matching TRBD2 (6 bases). V dropped 3 bases and J dropped 6 bases, with 16 bases sitting between them. There are 15 residues in the CDR3. In DNA, the CDR3 is TGTGCCAGCAGTTTTGGTACGGGAGCACCCGATACGCAGTATTTT. Its protein product is CASSFGTGAPDTQYF.

This sequence joins TRBV11-1 and TRBJ2-1; TRBD2 matches at 7 bases. This CDR3 is built from 17 residues. Germline values: CDR1 SGHAT, CDR2 FQDESV (reference sequence). With V trimmed by 1 base and J by 1 base, 7 bases remained unmatched. Here the CDR3 DNA reads TGTGCCAGCAGCTTAGATTCCAGCGGGATGTCCTACAATGAGCAGTTCTTC. Encoded protein: CASSLDSSGMSYNEQFF.

V gene TRBV20-1 combines with J gene TRBJ2-7; 7 bases are shared with TRBD2. Germline V gene sequence: CDR1 DFQATT, CDR2 SNEGSKA (reference sequence). The CDR3 contains 14 residues. V lost 3 bases, J lost 4 bases, and 9 bases stayed unmatched. Written as DNA, the CDR3 is TGCAGTGCTAGGACCTTCGGGGAGGGGTACGAGCAGTACTTC. Amino acid sequence: CSARTFGEGYEQYF.

The V gene is TRBV2, the J gene TRBJ2-3; no clear D. CDR3 length: 14 residues. In germline, CDR1 is SNHLY, CDR2 FYNNEI. V was pared by 6 bases and J by 6 bases, with 16 bases between. CDR3 in amino acids: CASRLTGVGDTQYF. CDR3 in DNA: TGTGCCAGCAGACTGACTGGGGTAGGGGATACGCAGTATTTT.

This clonotype was found a few times. The chain has TRBV5-1 and TRBJ1-2; D is perhaps TRBD1 (5 bases). This CDR3 spans 14 amino acids. Trimming left V 4 bases short and J 8 bases short, with 18 bases between. Germline V lookup: CDR1 SGHRS, CDR2 YFSETQ. The DNA of the CDR3 is TGCGCCAGCAGCCCTCGAGAGGGAGGACACGGCTACACCTTC. It yields the protein CASSPREGGHGYTF.

The J gene is TRBJ2-3, the V gene TRBV4-1; D is possibly TRBD2 (5 bases). The length of the CDR3 is 15 residues. V lost 8 bases and J lost 10, with 25 bases in between. Per germline, CDR1 MGHRA and CDR2 YSYEKL. CDR3 nucleotides: TGCGCCAGCTCATCGGGGTGGACGCCGGAAGTTGCGCAGTATTTT. This translates into CASSSGWTPEVAQYF.

This chain links TRBV10-3 with TRBJ2-2; D is perhaps TRBD1 or TRBD2 (5 bases each). The CDR3 is 14 residues long. Germline V gives CDR1 ENHRY, CDR2 SYGVKD. V lost 8 bases, J lost 0 bases, and 10 bases lay in between. DNA for the CDR3: TGTGCCATCGGTGGGACGACGAACACCGGGGAGCTGTTTTTT. This sequence encodes CAIGGTTNTGELFF.

V usage is TRBV28 and J usage is TRBJ2-7, with 8 bases that match TRBD1. The V gene end was trimmed by 0 bases and the J gene end by 8 bases; junction bases not matched to a gene: 15. The CDR3 covers 17 residues. The germline gives CDR1 MDHEN, CDR2 SYDVKM. As DNA, the CDR3 is TGTGCCAGCAGTTTATGGGGGCGTAGGACAGGGAGTATCAAGCAGTACTTC. Its translation: CASSLWGRRTGSIKQYF.

This clonotype occurred many times. This rearrangement joins TRBV7-3 to TRBJ2-1, with 10 bases aligning to TRBD2. The germline V gene encodes CDR1 SGHTA and CDR2 FQGTGA. This CDR3 contains 15 residues. J was trimmed by 6 bases and V by 4 bases; bases with no gene match: 6. The CDR3 sequence is CASSSRLAGVNEQFF. DNA for the CDR3: TGTGCCAGCAGCTCTAGACTAGCGGGCGTCAATGAGCAGTTCTTC.